This T cell receptor beta chain was observed in a study of glioma-infiltrating T cells after dendritic cell vaccination. The CDR3 runs to 16 residues. From germline, CDR1 is MDHEN and CDR2 SYDVKM. The junction had 2 bases not matched to a gene; V was cut back by 0 bases and J by 2 bases. Profiled with immunoSEQ multiplex PCR; TCRdb holds only in-frame clones, not every one. Of approximately 85,000 clones detected, 85% appear once; the ten largest clones hold approximately 8%. Time point: after dendritic cell vaccination, including at tumor progression/relapse. Source: blood, taken after dendritic cell vaccination. V gene TRBV28 combines with J gene TRBJ1-2, with TRBD1 matching 11 bases. This TCR was sampled from a human donor with glioblastoma. Here the CDR3 reads CASSLWGQGDNYGYTF. CDR3 nucleotide sequence: TGTGCCAGCAGTTTATGGGGACAGGGGGACAACTATGGCTACACCTTC.